Following are 10 T cell receptor beta chains from one sample sequenced in a study of OX40 agonist ivuxolimab in advanced cancers. Profiled with immunoSEQ multiplex PCR; TCRdb holds only in-frame clones, not every one. The table records tens of thousands of clones, roughly nine tenths of them present only once. Sequences were derived from CD4+ or CD8+ T cells sorted from blood, sampled in a trial of the OX40 agonist ivuxolimab. The receptor set was obtained from an adult with an advanced solid tumor such as melanoma, head and neck, liver or kidney cancer.

The chain carries TRBV6-5 and TRBJ1-2; D remains ambiguous. This CDR3 is built from 13 residues. In germline, CDR1 is MNHEY, CDR2 SVGAGI. V dropped 5 bases and J dropped 2 bases, with 9 bases sitting between them. The DNA for the CDR3 is TGTGCCAGCAGTGAGAACTGGAACTATGGCTACACCTTC. It is translated as CASSENWNYGYTF.

The CDR3 sequence: CASQRGETQYF. The DNA of the CDR3 is TGTGCCTCCCAGCGAGGGGAGACCCAGTACTTC. The chain has TRBV28 and TRBJ2-5, with TRBD2 as a possible D gene (5 bases). V gave up 11 bases and J gave up 5 bases, with 12 bases separating them. This CDR3 has 11 amino acids. Germline CDR1 is MDHEN and CDR2 is SYDVKM.

The sample holds one count of this clone. This rearrangement joins TRBV7-8 to TRBJ2-3; 9 bases are shared with TRBD2. The germline V gene has CDR1 SGHVS and CDR2 FQNEAQ. Germline trimming cut 5 bases from V and 3 bases from J; bases unmatched to any gene: 9. The CDR3 runs 16 residues. This CDR3 reads CASSPAGGLATDTQYF. Written as DNA, the CDR3 is TGTGCCAGCAGCCCCGCCGGGGGACTAGCAACAGATACGCAGTATTTT.

The chain has TRBV15 and TRBJ1-2; TRBD1 agrees at 7 bases. In germline, CDR1 is LNHNV, CDR2 YYDKDF (reference sequence). Unmatched junction bases numbered 8, after V lost 5 bases and J lost 2 bases. This CDR3 has 15 amino acids. CDR3 amino acids: CATSFTGTANYGYTF. The CDR3, as DNA: TGTGCCACCAGCTTTACCGGGACAGCAAACTATGGCTACACCTTC.

The chain has TRBV27 and TRBJ1-1, with D unresolved. The CDR3 covers 14 residues. CDR1 MNHEY and CDR2 SMNVEV come from the germline V gene (reference sequence). Deletions cut 5 bases from V and 7 bases from J, with 17 bases between. CDR3 in amino acids: CASSELTPMGEAFF. The CDR3 nucleotides read TGTGCCAGCAGTGAACTGACCCCAATGGGTGAAGCTTTCTTT.

This chain joins TRBV15 and TRBJ1-1; D is perhaps TRBD1 (6 bases). V was clipped by 5 bases and J by 7 bases, with 11 bases between them. The CDR3 spans 12 residues. CDR1 is LNHNV and CDR2 is YYDKDF in the germline V gene (reference sequence). The CDR3 spells CATSQTGSEAFF. In DNA form, the CDR3 reads TGTGCCACCAGCCAAACAGGGAGTGAAGCTTTCTTT. The whole variable domain, filled in from reference TRBV15 and TRBJ1-1, reads DAMVIQNPRYQVTQFGKPVTLSCSQTLNHNVMYWYQQKSSQAPKLLFHYYDKDFNNEADTPDNFQSRRPNTSFCFLDIRSPGLGDTAMYLCATSQTGSEAFFGQGTRLTVV.

J is TRBJ2-1 and V is TRBV10-3; 8 bases fit TRBD1. The CDR3 consists of 16 residues. The germline gives CDR1 ENHRY, CDR2 SYGVKD. Trimming cost V 2 bases and J 0 bases; bases outside gene matches: 3. In DNA, the CDR3 is TGTGCCATCAGTGAGGCGGGACAGGTCTCCTACAATGAGCAGTTCTTC. It encodes CAISEAGQVSYNEQFF.

The chain carries TRBV7-9 and TRBJ2-3, with D maybe TRBD2 (6 bases). Germline V gives CDR1 SEHNR, CDR2 FQNEAQ (reference sequence). The CDR3 loop spans 15 amino acids. Deletions cut 8 bases from V and 6 bases from J, with 21 bases between. CDR3 in DNA: TGTGCCAGCGCGTTGTCCGGGGGTCTAAGGGATACGCAGTATTTT. Translating it yields CASALSGGLRDTQYF.

This clone was observed a single time. The chain combines TRBV9 with TRBJ2-1, with D unclear. The V gene lost 0 bases and the J gene lost 2 bases, with 15 bases spanning the gap. Germline CDR1 SGDLS, CDR2 YYNGEE. There are 17 residues in the CDR3. CDR3 DNA: TGTGCCAGCAGCGTAGTGGAGTTCGGTAGCCCCTACAATGAGCAGTTCTTC. It codes for CASSVVEFGSPYNEQFF.

V usage is TRBV7-9 and J usage is TRBJ1-1; no clear D. The CDR3 has 12 residues. Germline CDR1 is SEHNR and CDR2 is FQNEAQ (reference sequence). Trimming took off 5 bases at V and 4 bases at J, with 8 bases between the two ends. CDR3 sequence (DNA): TGTGCCAGCAGCCCCATTTCCACTGAAGCTTTCTTT. Amino acids: CASSPISTEAFF.